Listed here is a single TCR beta chain. This sample was included in a study of regulatory T cells in long-lasting Graves disease. The V gene's germline CDR1 is MNHEY and CDR2 SVGEGT. The V gene end was trimmed by 2 bases and the J gene end by 1 base; junction bases not matched to a gene: 10. This CDR3 has 19 residues. Regarding time point: persistent/refractory GD, antithyroid drugs over 5 years with positive TRAb. Preparation of the TCR library used RNA extracted from PBMCs. Through Arm-PCR of CDR3 regions and iRepertoire HTBI primers, TCR beta libraries were built. TCRdb redid the calling of the multiplex PCR reads with MiXCR, one entry per CDR3 protein. The profile shows under 500,000 distinct CDR3 sequences, roughly 20% of them singletons.

Sequences were derived from peripheral blood mononuclear cells (PBMCs), sampled when the disease was refractory, from a patient treated with antithyroid drugs. J is TRBJ2-3 and V is TRBV6-2 or TRBV6-3, with 12 bases lining up with TRBD2. This receptor was taken from a female donor with Graves disease. The CDR3 DNA reads TGTGCCAGCAGTTACCGTCTAGCGGGAGGGCAATCCCGCACAGATACGCAGTATTTT. It yields the protein CASSYRLAGGQSRTDTQYF.